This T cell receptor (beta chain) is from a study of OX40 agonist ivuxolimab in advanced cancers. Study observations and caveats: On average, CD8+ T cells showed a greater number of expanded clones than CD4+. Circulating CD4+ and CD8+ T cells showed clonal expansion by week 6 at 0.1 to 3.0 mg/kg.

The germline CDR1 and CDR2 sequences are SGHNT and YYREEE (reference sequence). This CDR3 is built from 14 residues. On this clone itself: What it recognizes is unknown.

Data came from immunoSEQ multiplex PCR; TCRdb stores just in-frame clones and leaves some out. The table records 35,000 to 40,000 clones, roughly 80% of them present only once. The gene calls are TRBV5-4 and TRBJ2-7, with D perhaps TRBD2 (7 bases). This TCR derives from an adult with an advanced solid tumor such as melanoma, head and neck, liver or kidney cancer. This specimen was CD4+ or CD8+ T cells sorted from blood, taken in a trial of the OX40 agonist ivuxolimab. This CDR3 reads CAGGAAGKNYEQYF. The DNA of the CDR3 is TGTGCGGGGGGGGCGGCAGGCAAAAACTACGAGCAGTACTTC. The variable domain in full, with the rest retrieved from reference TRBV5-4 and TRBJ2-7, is ETGVTQSPTHLIKTRGQQVTLRCSSQSGHNTVSWYQQALGQGPQFIFQYYREEENGRGNFPPRFSGLQFPNYSSELNVNALELDDSALYLCAGGAAGKNYEQYFGPGTRLTVT.